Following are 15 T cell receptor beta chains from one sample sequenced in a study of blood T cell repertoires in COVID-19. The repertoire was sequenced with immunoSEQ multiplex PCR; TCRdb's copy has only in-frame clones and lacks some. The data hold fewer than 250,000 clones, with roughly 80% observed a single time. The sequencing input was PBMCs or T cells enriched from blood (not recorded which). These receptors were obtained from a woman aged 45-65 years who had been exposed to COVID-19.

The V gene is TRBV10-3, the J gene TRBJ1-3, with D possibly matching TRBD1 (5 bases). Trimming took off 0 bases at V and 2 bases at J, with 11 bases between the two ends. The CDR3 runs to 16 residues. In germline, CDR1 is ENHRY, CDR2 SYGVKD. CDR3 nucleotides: TGTGCCATCAGTGAGTCCAGCCAGGGTGCTGGAAACACCATATATTTT. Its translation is CAISESSQGAGNTIYF.

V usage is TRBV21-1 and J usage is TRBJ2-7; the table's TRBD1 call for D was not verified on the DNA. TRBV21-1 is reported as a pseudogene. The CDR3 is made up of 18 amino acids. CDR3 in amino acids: CASSTHRYTAFGPYEQYF. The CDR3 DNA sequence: TGTGCCAGCAGCACCCACCGATACACGGCCTTTGGGCCCTACGAGCAGTACTTC.

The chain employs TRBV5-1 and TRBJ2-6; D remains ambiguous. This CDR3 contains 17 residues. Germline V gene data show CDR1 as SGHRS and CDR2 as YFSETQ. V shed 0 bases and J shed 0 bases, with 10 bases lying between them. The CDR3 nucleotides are TGCGCCAGCAGCTTGGAGGAGTTGCCCTCTGGGGCCAACGTCCTGACTTTC. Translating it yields CASSLEELPSGANVLTF.

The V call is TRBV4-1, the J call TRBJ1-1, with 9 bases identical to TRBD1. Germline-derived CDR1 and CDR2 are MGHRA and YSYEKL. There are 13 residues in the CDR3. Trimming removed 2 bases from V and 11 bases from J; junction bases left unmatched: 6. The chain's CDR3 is CASSQNRGQEAFF. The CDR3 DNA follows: TGCGCCAGCAGCCAAAACAGGGGGCAAGAGGCTTTCTTT.

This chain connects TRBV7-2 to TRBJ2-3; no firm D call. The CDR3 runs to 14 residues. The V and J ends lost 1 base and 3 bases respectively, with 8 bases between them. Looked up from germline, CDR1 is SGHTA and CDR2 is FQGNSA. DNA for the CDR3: TGTGCCAGCAGCTTAGTACTACCTACAGATACGCAGTATTTT. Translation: CASSLVLPTDTQYF.

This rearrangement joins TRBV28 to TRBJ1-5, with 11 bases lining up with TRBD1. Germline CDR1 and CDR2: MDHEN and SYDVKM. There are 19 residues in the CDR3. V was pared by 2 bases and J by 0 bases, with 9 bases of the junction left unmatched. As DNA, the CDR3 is TGTGCCAGCAGTTTAATTGGGACAGGGGGATCCTATAGCAATCAGCCCCAGCATTTT. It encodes CASSLIGTGGSYSNQPQHF.

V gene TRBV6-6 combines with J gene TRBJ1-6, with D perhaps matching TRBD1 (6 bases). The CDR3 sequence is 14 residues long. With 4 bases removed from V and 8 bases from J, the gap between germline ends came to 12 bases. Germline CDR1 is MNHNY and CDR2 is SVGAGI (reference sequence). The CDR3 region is CASSSTGRDSPLHF. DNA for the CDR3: TGTGCCAGCAGTTCTACAGGGAGGGATTCACCCCTCCACTTT.

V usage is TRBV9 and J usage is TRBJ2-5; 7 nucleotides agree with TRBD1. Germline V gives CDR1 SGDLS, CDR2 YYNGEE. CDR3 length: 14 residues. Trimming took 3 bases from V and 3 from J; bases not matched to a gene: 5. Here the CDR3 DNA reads TGTGCCAGCAGCGCGGGACAGTTTAAAGAGACCCAGTACTTC. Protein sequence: CASSAGQFKETQYF.

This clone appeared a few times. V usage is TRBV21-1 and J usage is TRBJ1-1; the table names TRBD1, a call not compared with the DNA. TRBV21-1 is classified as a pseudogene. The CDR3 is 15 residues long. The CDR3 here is CASTRDRGQGSEAFF. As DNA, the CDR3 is TGTGCCAGCACGAGGGACAGGGGGCAGGGGTCTGAAGCTTTCTTT.

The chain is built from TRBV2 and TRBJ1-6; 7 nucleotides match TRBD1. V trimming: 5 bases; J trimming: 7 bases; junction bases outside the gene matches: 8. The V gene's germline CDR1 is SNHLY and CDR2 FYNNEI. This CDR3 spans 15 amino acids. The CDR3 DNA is TGTGCCAGCAGTTTAAAAGGGGGCGAAAATTCACCCCTCCACTTT. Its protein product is CASSLKGGENSPLHF.

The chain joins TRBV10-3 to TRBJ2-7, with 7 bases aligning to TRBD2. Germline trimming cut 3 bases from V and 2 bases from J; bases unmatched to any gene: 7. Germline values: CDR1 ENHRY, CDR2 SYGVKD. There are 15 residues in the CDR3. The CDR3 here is CAISEAGPPAYEQYF. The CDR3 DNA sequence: TGTGCCATCAGTGAAGCGGGGCCCCCTGCCTACGAGCAGTACTTC.

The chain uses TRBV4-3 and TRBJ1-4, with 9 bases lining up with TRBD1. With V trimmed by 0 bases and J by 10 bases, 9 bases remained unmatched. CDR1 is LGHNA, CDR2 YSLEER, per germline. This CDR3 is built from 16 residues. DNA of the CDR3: TGCGCCAGCAGCCAAGACACCGGGACAGGGACGAGAAAACTGTTTTTT. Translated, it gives CASSQDTGTGTRKLFF.

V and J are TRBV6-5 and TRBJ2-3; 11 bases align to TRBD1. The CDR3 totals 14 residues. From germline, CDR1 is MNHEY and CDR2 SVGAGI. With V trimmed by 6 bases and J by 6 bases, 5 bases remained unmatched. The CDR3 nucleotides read TGTGCCAGCAGACGGACAGGGGGCTATGATACGCAGTATTTT. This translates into CASRRTGGYDTQYF.

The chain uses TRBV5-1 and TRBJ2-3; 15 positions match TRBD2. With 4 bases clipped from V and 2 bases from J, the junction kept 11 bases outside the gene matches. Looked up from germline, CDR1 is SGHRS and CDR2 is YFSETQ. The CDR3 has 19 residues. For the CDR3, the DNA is TGCGCCAGCAGCCCGATGGGACTAGCGGGGGGCTCATCCACAGATACGCAGTATTTT. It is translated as CASSPMGLAGGSSTDTQYF.

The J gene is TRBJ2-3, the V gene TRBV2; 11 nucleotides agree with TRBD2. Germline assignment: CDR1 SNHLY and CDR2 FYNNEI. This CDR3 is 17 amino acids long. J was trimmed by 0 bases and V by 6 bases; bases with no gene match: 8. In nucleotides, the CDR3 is TGTGCCAGCAGAGAACTAGCGGGAGCCCCTAGCACAGATACGCAGTATTTT. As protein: CASRELAGAPSTDTQYF.